The 27 T cell receptor beta chains given below trace back to one sample, sequenced in a study of technical replicates of blood from a handful of donors (dated by TCRdb to the late 2010s). Libraries were built with the immunoSEQ multiplex PCR assay. The table comes from immuneACCESS by way of TCRdb, which keeps in-frame sequences with V and J called. Part of the clones is missing from these tables; in studies checked, under half for an unresolved V gene and the rest for unknown reasons. Present in this sample are fewer than 110,000 clones, over 95% of which were seen just once. Of the sample, approximately 0.2% falls within the top ten clones. Material for sequencing was T cells isolated from PBMCs. Receptors were obtained from a human donor in good health.

The chain joins TRBV2 to TRBJ1-2; no reliable D call. Per the germline V gene, CDR1 is SNHLY and CDR2 is FYNNEI. CDR3 length equals 12 residues. Trimming shortened V by 6 bases and J by 7 bases, and 12 bases separated the two germline ends. DNA for the CDR3: TGTGCCAGCAGGTGGCAGGAAACTGGCTACACCTTC. Translated, it gives CASRWQETGYTF. The variable domain in full, completed from reference TRBV2 and TRBJ1-2, reads EPEVTQTPSHQVTQMGQEVILRCVPISNHLYFYWYRQILGQKVEFLVSFYNNEISEKSEIFDDQFSVERPDGSNFTLKIRSTKLEDSAMYFCASRWQETGYTFGSGTRLTVV.

The V and J genes are TRBV28 and TRBJ2-2, with 8 positions matching TRBD1. This CDR3 is built from 15 residues. CDR1 and CDR2 (germline): MDHEN, SYDVKM. Trimming removed 4 bases from V and 4 bases from J; junction bases left unmatched: 5. The CDR3 region is CASSSITGGTGELFF. The CDR3 region has the DNA TGTGCCAGCAGTTCAATAACAGGGGGCACCGGGGAGCTGTTTTTT.

This clone appeared once. This chain connects TRBV5-4 to TRBJ2-7, with TRBD2 matching over 10 bases. This CDR3 spans 15 amino acids. J was trimmed by 4 bases and V by 2 bases; bases with no gene match: 6. Germline V lookup: CDR1 SGHNT, CDR2 YYREEE (reference sequence). The CDR3: CASSFYSGGWYEQYF. CDR3 sequence (DNA): TGTGCCAGCAGCTTCTATAGCGGGGGGTGGTACGAGCAGTACTTC.

The chain joins TRBV23-1 to TRBJ2-7, with a possible D match to TRBD1 (5 bases). TRBV23-1 is placed among ORFs of uncertain function. The germline V and J ends were trimmed by 2 bases and 3 bases, with 20 bases remaining between them. CDR3 length: 17 residues. CDR3: CASSQRRRKGPDYEQYF. The CDR3 bases are TGCGCCAGCAGTCAAAGACGACGAAAGGGGCCAGACTACGAGCAGTACTTC.

In this sample, this clone turned up a few times. The chain uses TRBV18 and TRBJ1-1; 10 bases are a match to TRBD1. The CDR3 is made up of 16 amino acids. The ends lost 0 bases at V and 7 bases at J; junction bases unmatched: 8. In germline, CDR1 is KGHSH, CDR2 LQKENI. CDR3 nucleotides: TGTGCCAGCTCACCACCTACCGGGACAGGGGTGGGTGAAGCTTTCTTT. Translating gives CASSPPTGTGVGEAFF.

J is TRBJ1-1 and V is TRBV7-9; D uncertain. V dropped 5 bases and J dropped 1 base, with 14 bases sitting between them. The germline CDR1 and CDR2 sequences are SEHNR and FQNEAQ (reference sequence). The CDR3 extends over 15 amino acids. The CDR3 sequence is CASSPQMVPNTEAFF. The CDR3 region has the DNA TGTGCCAGCAGCCCCCAGATGGTCCCGAACACTGAAGCTTTCTTT.

V gene TRBV2 combines with J gene TRBJ2-5, with D unresolved. The DNA end lines up better with TRBJ2-7; the J call may be wrong. The CDR3 covers 11 residues. Germline values: CDR1 SNHLY, CDR2 FYNNEI. In nucleotides, the CDR3 is TGTGCCAGCAGTGTTGCGTCCGAGCAGTACTTC. Translated, it gives CASSVASEQYF.

This chain connects TRBV27 to TRBJ1-2; the match to TRBD1 covers 7 bases. Germline CDR1 reads MNHEY; CDR2 reads SMNVEV (reference sequence). The CDR3 has 15 residues. V was pared by 3 bases and J by 9 bases, with 13 bases of the junction left unmatched. The CDR3 sequence: CASSFVQGSHVSYTF. The CDR3 DNA follows: TGTGCCAGCAGTTTCGTACAGGGGAGTCATGTGAGCTACACCTTC.

Of note for this clone: One junction end does not reproduce the germline sequence, and a read error may be involved. This chain joins TRBV5-8 and TRBJ1-3, with 8 bases matching TRBD1. CDR3 size: 12 residues. Germline lookup yields CDR1 SGHTS and CDR2 YDEGEE. The CDR3 region is CASSLPPGQDTF. The DNA for the CDR3 is TGTGCCAGCAGCTTGCCCCCGGGACAGGACACGTTT.

This clone was counted once. The genes are TRBV13 and TRBJ2-5; 8 nucleotides line up with TRBD1. With 5 bases clipped from V and 2 bases from J, the junction kept 10 bases outside the gene matches. The CDR3 length is 16 residues. Germline V gives CDR1 PRHDT, CDR2 FYEKMQ (reference sequence). The CDR3 spells CASSLDNNRGQETQYF. CDR3 coding DNA: TGTGCCAGCAGCCTAGACAATAACAGGGGGCAAGAGACCCAGTACTTC.

The J gene is TRBJ1-4, the V gene TRBV6-1; no firm D call. The CDR3 runs 14 residues. The germline V gene has CDR1 MNHNS and CDR2 SASEGT. V was pared by 7 bases and J by 1 base, with 10 bases between. For the CDR3, the DNA is TGTGCCAGCAATCACGGGATAACTAATGAAAAACTGTTTTTT. It encodes CASNHGITNEKLFF.

In DNA, the CDR3 is TGTGCCAGCAGTGAAACAGGGGTCTATGGCTACACCTTC. The encoded protein is CASSETGVYGYTF. This chain joins TRBV6-1 and TRBJ1-2; 7 positions agree with TRBD1. The germline CDR1 and CDR2 sequences are MNHNS and SASEGT. V lost 2 bases and J lost 4; bases outside the gene matches: 1. The CDR3 is made up of 13 amino acids.

This chain links TRBV18 with TRBJ1-3; D perhaps matches TRBD1 (6 bases). The CDR3 has 16 amino acids. V lost 2 bases, J lost 0 bases, and 11 bases lay in between. Germline loops: CDR1 KGHSH, CDR2 LQKENI. In nucleotides, the CDR3 is TGTGCCAGCTCACCAGTATCAGGGGACTCTGGAAACACCATATATTTT. Residues: CASSPVSGDSGNTIYF.

The rearrangement joins TRBV5-6 to TRBJ2-6; a weak D match, TRBD1 (6 bases). From germline, CDR1 is SGHDT and CDR2 YYEEEE. Trimming removed 1 base at V and 0 bases at J, with 11 bases between. The CDR3 is 17 amino acids. As DNA, the CDR3 is TGTGCCAGCAGCTTGCAGGGGCACCACTCTGGGGCCAACGTCCTGACTTTC. It is translated as CASSLQGHHSGANVLTF.

The V call is TRBV7-3, the J call TRBJ1-1, with 7 nucleotides matching TRBD1. CDR3 size: 13 residues. Germline lookup yields CDR1 SGHTA and CDR2 FQGTGA. With 2 bases clipped from V and 6 bases from J, the junction kept 3 bases outside the gene matches. Here the CDR3 reads CASSLWDSAEAFF. The CDR3 nucleotides read TGTGCCAGCAGCTTATGGGACAGCGCTGAAGCTTTCTTT.

This sequence joins TRBV15 and TRBJ2-7; a possible D gene is TRBD1 (5 bases). The CDR3 extends over 15 amino acids. Trimming left V 1 base short and J 0 bases short, with 10 bases between. Germline lookup yields CDR1 LNHNV and CDR2 YYDKDF (reference sequence). The CDR3 DNA reads as TGTGCCACCAGCAGAGGTGGGGCTAGCTCCTACGAGCAGTACTTC. Protein sequence: CATSRGGASSYEQYF. The full variable domain, its missing parts supplied by reference TRBV15 and TRBJ2-7, is DAMVIQNPRYQVTQFGKPVTLSCSQTLNHNVMYWYQQKSSQAPKLLFHYYDKDFNNEADTPDNFQSRRPNTSFCFLDIRSPGLGDTAMYLCATSRGGASSYEQYFGPGTRLTVT.

In its sample, this clone was seen a few times. The rearrangement uses TRBV6-5 and TRBJ2-7; D is unresolved. The ends were cut back, 7 bases at V and 2 bases at J, with 15 bases in the middle. The CDR3 sequence is 14 residues long. Germline values: CDR1 MNHEY, CDR2 SVGAGI. The CDR3 bases are TGTGCCAGCACTAATACCGCGCTCACCTACGAGCAGTACTTC. Amino acid sequence: CASTNTALTYEQYF.

The V call is TRBV2, the J call TRBJ1-5; perhaps TRBD1 as D (6 bases). Trimming shortened V by 7 bases and J by 2 bases, and 15 bases separated the two germline ends. Germline V gives CDR1 SNHLY, CDR2 FYNNEI. The CDR3 totals 15 residues. CDR3 residues: CASNLNRVGNQPQHF. CDR3 DNA: TGTGCCAGCAACTTAAACAGGGTAGGCAATCAGCCCCAGCATTTT.

This rearrangement joins TRBV27 to TRBJ2-7, with D tentatively TRBD2 (5 bases). The germline CDR1 and CDR2 sequences are MNHEY and SMNVEV (reference sequence). The CDR3 is made up of 11 amino acids. The V and J ends lost 1 base and 9 bases respectively, with 7 bases between them. The CDR3 is CASSLLGRQYF. As DNA, the CDR3 is TGTGCCAGCAGTTTATTGGGGAGGCAGTACTTC.

The J gene is TRBJ2-7, the V gene TRBV4-2; 7 nucleotides align to TRBD2. The CDR3 sequence is 18 residues long. V shed 0 bases, J shed 5 bases, and the junction held 16 bases outside the gene matches. Germline loops: CDR1 LGHNA, CDR2 YNFKEQ. CDR3 coding DNA: TGTGCCAGCAGCCAAGATCGTTACCCCGGGACCCGGGGGGACGAGCAGTACTTC. Translating it yields CASSQDRYPGTRGDEQYF.

Here the CDR3 DNA reads TGTGCCAGCAGCTTAGCGGCGGGAGGGACAGATACGCAGTATTTT. Protein product: CASSLAAGGTDTQYF. The chain is built from TRBV7-2 and TRBJ2-3; the match to TRBD2 covers 9 bases. The germline gives CDR1 SGHTA, CDR2 FQGNSA. V lost 0 bases to trimming and J lost 3 bases; unmatched junction nucleotides: 1. The CDR3 loop spans 15 amino acids.

The chain has TRBV11-2 and TRBJ2-7; tentative D call: TRBD1 (5 bases). CDR3 length: 14 amino acids. The V end was cut by 3 bases, the J end by 0 bases, with 9 bases between. CDR1 and CDR2 (germline): SGHAT, FQNNGV. The CDR3 DNA is TGTGCCAGCAGCTTCAGGGTGAGCTCCTACGAGCAGTACTTC. Protein: CASSFRVSSYEQYF.

The chain combines TRBV27 with TRBJ2-3; D might be TRBD1 (6 bases). The CDR3 runs 13 residues. Trimming shortened V by 6 bases and J by 4 bases, and 11 bases separated the two germline ends. Germline V lookup: CDR1 MNHEY, CDR2 SMNVEV (reference sequence). The CDR3 spells CASSRGVADTQYF. CDR3 sequence (DNA): TGTGCCAGCAGCAGGGGTGTCGCAGATACGCAGTATTTT.

This clone was seen only once. The chain carries TRBV27 and TRBJ2-7; D is unclear. CDR1 and CDR2 from the germline V gene are MNHEY and SMNVEV (reference sequence). The CDR3 is 13 amino acids. The V and J ends lost 3 bases and 0 bases respectively, with 6 bases between them. This chain's CDR3 is CASSLRYSYEQYF. The CDR3 DNA reads TGTGCCAGCAGTTTGAGGTACTCCTACGAGCAGTACTTC.

This chain joins TRBV5-1 and TRBJ2-7, with a tentative D call TRBD2 (5 bases). Trimming shortened V by 1 base and J by 6 bases, and 14 bases separated the two germline ends. This CDR3 is built from 14 residues. Per the germline V gene, CDR1 is SGHRS and CDR2 is YFSETQ. CDR3 coding DNA: TGCGCCAGCAGCTTGTTGCGGTCAGAGGGCGAGCAGTACTTC. It encodes CASSLLRSEGEQYF.

The chain uses TRBV25-1 and TRBJ2-5; TRBD1 is a possible D gene (5 bases). The CDR3 spans 14 residues. Germline CDR1 and CDR2: MGHDK and SYGVNS. The germline V and J ends were trimmed by 3 bases and 5 bases, with 13 bases remaining between them. CDR3 residues: CASSDGAAGETQYF. CDR3 DNA sequence: TGTGCCAGCAGTGATGGGGCGGCAGGGGAGACCCAGTACTTC.

CDR3 bases: TGTGCCAGCAGTGAAAACAGCCTTAATCAGCCCCAGCATTTT. Its protein is CASSENSLNQPQHF. V and J are TRBV6-1 and TRBJ1-5; no firm D call. The V gene lost 2 bases and the J gene lost 4 bases, with 9 bases spanning the gap. There are 14 residues in the CDR3. Germline V CDR1 and CDR2: MNHNS, SASEGT.